A single sample is the source of the 28 T cell receptor beta chains below, sequenced in a study of blood T cells in healthy people across ages. Through a sample-barcoded 5' primer and a J-beta primer mix, a second PCR was run for roughly 7 to 12 cycles. MiXCR was run by TCRdb on the 5' RACE reads, yielding one entry per CDR3 protein. The table includes hundreds of thousands of distinct CDR3 sequences, nearly 60% detected once. The specimen was blood. Every receptor here comes from a man aged 25-45 years in good health.

This clonotype has more than one count but fewer than ten. V is TRBV6-2 or TRBV6-3 and J is TRBJ2-7, with 10 positions matching TRBD1. The CDR3 has 14 amino acids. Unmatched junction bases numbered 4, after V lost 5 bases and J lost 3 bases. Germline CDR1 is MNHEY and CDR2 is SVGEGT. The CDR3 spells CASSARDRGYEQYF. CDR3 DNA: TGTGCCAGCAGTGCCCGGGACAGGGGCTACGAGCAGTACTTC.

The V call is TRBV20-1, the J call TRBJ2-7; TRBD2 agrees at 11 bases. V gave up 5 bases and J gave up 7 bases; unmatched junction bases: 10. This CDR3 is 14 amino acids long. The germline gives CDR1 DFQATT, CDR2 SNEGSKA (reference sequence). The CDR3 protein is CSAGGLAEHNEQYF. Written as DNA, the CDR3 is TGCAGTGCTGGGGGACTAGCGGAGCACAATGAGCAGTACTTC.

The J gene is TRBJ2-4, the V gene TRBV6-1, with unresolved D. Judging by the DNA end, TRBJ2-7 fits better; the J call may be wrong. The CDR3 sequence is 13 residues long. The V gene's germline CDR1 is MNHNS and CDR2 SASEGT. CDR3 in amino acids: CASSANRNYEQYF. DNA of the CDR3: TGTGCCAGCAGCGCCAACAGAAACTACGAGCAGTACTTC.

The chain uses TRBV29-1 and TRBJ1-1, with unresolved D. The CDR3 extends over 13 amino acids. Trimming stripped 4 bases from V and 0 bases from J, with 9 bases between. Germline lookup yields CDR1 SQVTM and CDR2 ANQGSEA. The CDR3 protein is CSVGRRLNTEAFF. The CDR3 nucleotides read TGCAGCGTTGGACGGAGACTGAACACTGAAGCTTTCTTT.

This clonotype appeared a few times. The chain has TRBV29-1 and TRBJ1-2, with TRBD1 matching 10 bases. The CDR3 sequence is 13 residues long. Germline-derived CDR1 and CDR2 are SQVTM and ANQGSEA. V dropped 7 bases and J dropped 4; count of bases not matched to a gene: 6. The CDR3 protein is CSAVTGGGYGYTF. DNA for the CDR3: TGCAGCGCCGTGACAGGGGGCGGCTATGGCTACACCTTC.

V is TRBV29-1 and J is TRBJ2-7, with D perhaps TRBD1 (6 bases). Germline loops: CDR1 SQVTM, CDR2 ANQGSEA. V lost 2 bases and J 6 bases, leaving 14 bases between the germline ends. The CDR3 has 13 amino acids. CDR3 nucleotides: TGCAGCGTTGAATTTGGGGGCGCCTTCGAGCAGTACTTC. This sequence encodes CSVEFGGAFEQYF.

Regarding this clonotype: The germline gene is not matched at one end of the junction; a read error may be the cause. The chain employs TRBV24-1 and TRBJ2-1, with D hard to call. CDR3 size: 13 residues. In germline, CDR1 is KGHDR, CDR2 SFDVKD. CDR3 loop: CATSDYGYNKQFF. DNA for the CDR3: TGTGCCACCAGTGATTACGGCTACAATAAGCAGTTCTTC.

The chain joins TRBV4-3 to TRBJ2-3; possibly TRBD2 for D (6 bases). Between the trimmed V and J ends, which lost 4 bases and 4 bases, there was a span of 12 bases. The germline CDR1 and CDR2 sequences are LGHNA and YSLEER. This CDR3 is built from 14 residues. CDR3 sequence reads: CASSRGGTADTQYF. CDR3 sequence (DNA): TGCGCCAGCAGCCGGGGCGGGACCGCAGATACGCAGTATTTT.

This clonotype has a handful of counts. V usage is TRBV29-1 and J usage is TRBJ2-1; D is uncertain. The CDR3 contains 12 residues. CDR1 and CDR2 (germline): SQVTM, ANQGSEA. V was trimmed by 3 bases and J by 8 bases, leaving 11 bases between them. CDR3 sequence (DNA): TGCAGCGTTGAGTTGCCAGGCGATGAGCAGTTCTTC. Translation: CSVELPGDEQFF.

V and J are TRBV4-1 and TRBJ1-1; D not certain. CDR1 and CDR2 from the germline V gene are MGHRA and YSYEKL. The CDR3 runs 15 residues. Trimming pared 7 bases from V and 1 base from J, leaving 16 bases between. The CDR3 nucleotides are TGCGCCAGCACCCTTCAAGACGGCCGGAACACTGAAGCTTTCTTT. Its protein product is CASTLQDGRNTEAFF.

The chain carries TRBV10-3 and TRBJ1-5, with D uncertain. The CDR3 spans 14 residues. V was pared by 10 bases and J by 1 base, with 14 bases between. Germline values: CDR1 ENHRY, CDR2 SYGVKD. Written as DNA, the CDR3 is TGTGCCACCACAAAAGAAGGAAGCAATCAGCCCCAGCATTTT. Residues: CATTKEGSNQPQHF.

This clonotype was observed a single time. This chain uses TRBV6-2 or TRBV6-3 with TRBJ2-1, with D possibly matching TRBD2 (5 bases). CDR1 and CDR2 from the germline V gene are MNHEY and SVGEGT. This CDR3 has 23 amino acids. V lost 1 base, J lost 5 bases, and 36 bases lay in between. CDR3 amino acids: CASSYYGIPIFHAQRNVDNEQFF. CDR3 DNA sequence: TGTGCCAGCAGTTACTACGGTATTCCGATTTTTCACGCCCAGCGGAATGTGGACAATGAGCAGTTCTTC.

This clonotype was found a few times. V gene TRBV7-6 combines with J gene TRBJ2-7; perhaps D is TRBD1 or TRBD2 (5 bases each). Trimming took 1 base from V and 5 from J, leaving 12 bases between them. The germline V gene encodes CDR1 SGHVS and CDR2 FNYEAQ. The CDR3 is 14 amino acids. DNA for the CDR3: TGTGCCAGCAGCTTAGGGGCCGAGGGGCACGAGCAGTACTTC. Translation: CASSLGAEGHEQYF.

CDR3 nucleotide sequence: TGCAGCGTTGATCCGGACGCCGGGGGGGTCGAGCAGTACTTC. Protein: CSVDPDAGGVEQYF. The chain has TRBV29-1 and TRBJ2-7; 8 bases are a match to TRBD2. V trimming: 3 bases; J trimming: 6 bases; junction bases outside the gene matches: 10. The CDR3 is made up of 14 amino acids. The germline gives CDR1 SQVTM, CDR2 ANQGSEA.

The chain recombines TRBV5-5 with TRBJ1-6, with a possible D match to TRBD1 (5 bases). From germline, CDR1 is SGHKS and CDR2 YYEKEE (reference sequence). V was cut by 0 bases and J by 10 bases, with 11 bases left in between. The CDR3 runs to 14 residues. The chain's CDR3 is CASSLGGEESPLHF. CDR3 coding DNA: TGTGCCAGCAGCTTGGGAGGGGAGGAATCACCCCTCCACTTT.

This clonotype occurred a few times. The chain uses TRBV6-2 or TRBV6-3 and TRBJ1-2, with D hard to call. CDR3 size: 14 residues. V was cut by 6 bases and J by 7 bases, with 18 bases left in between. The V gene's germline CDR1 is MNHEY and CDR2 SVGEGT. This CDR3 is CASSIPGSRRGYTF. DNA for the CDR3: TGTGCCAGCAGCATTCCGGGCTCACGCCGTGGCTACACCTTC.

This clonotype was recorded a few times. V usage is TRBV29-1 and J usage is TRBJ1-2; D remains ambiguous. CDR3 length equals 15 residues. V was shortened by 7 bases and J by 0 bases, with 18 bases between the two germline ends. Per germline, CDR1 SQVTM and CDR2 ANQGSEA. This CDR3 is CSAPTPLGANYGYTF. Here the CDR3 DNA reads TGCAGCGCCCCGACCCCGCTGGGAGCTAACTATGGCTACACCTTC.

This sequence joins TRBV5-1 and TRBJ2-7, with TRBD1 identical over 7 bases. The germline CDR1 and CDR2 sequences are SGHRS and YFSETQ. J gave up 3 bases and V 0 bases, and 9 bases lay outside the gene matches. The CDR3 contains 16 residues. CDR3 residues: CASSLDPTGLNYEQYF. DNA for the CDR3: TGCGCCAGCAGCTTGGATCCGACAGGGTTAAACTACGAGCAGTACTTC.

V and J are TRBV29-1 and TRBJ1-2; TRBD1 might be the D (5 bases). Germline V gives CDR1 SQVTM, CDR2 ANQGSEA. Deletions cut 2 bases from V and 4 bases from J, with 17 bases between. The CDR3 is made up of 15 amino acids. DNA of the CDR3: TGCAGCGTTGAAAATCCGGGAGCCGGGGGCTATGGCTACACCTTC. It codes for CSVENPGAGGYGYTF.

This sequence joins TRBV29-1 and TRBJ2-1; D ambiguous. The CDR3 sequence is 12 residues long. Germline values: CDR1 SQVTM, CDR2 ANQGSEA. The V gene lost 4 bases and the J gene lost 7 bases, with 11 bases spanning the gap. The CDR3 here is CSVGFPRNEQFF. The CDR3 DNA reads as TGCAGCGTTGGATTCCCAAGGAATGAGCAGTTCTTC.

The rearrangement joins TRBV19 to TRBJ2-1; 7 bases are a match to TRBD2. CDR1 and CDR2 from the germline V gene are LNHDA and SQIVND (reference sequence). The CDR3 is 13 residues long. Unmatched junction bases numbered 9, after V lost 9 bases and J lost 7 bases. For the CDR3, the DNA is TGTGCCAGCACTGGCGGGAGTTTAAATGAGCAGTTCTTC. This sequence encodes CASTGGSLNEQFF.

The rearrangement uses TRBV7-9 and TRBJ2-7; D is perhaps TRBD2 (5 bases). V dropped 2 bases and J dropped 3 bases, with 11 bases sitting between them. CDR3 length equals 14 residues. The germline V gene encodes CDR1 SEHNR and CDR2 FQNEAQ (reference sequence). CDR3 sequence (DNA): TGTGCCAGCAGCTTAACGGGAACCCGCTACGAGCAGTACTTC. Translation gives CASSLTGTRYEQYF.

The CDR3 bases are TGTGCCAGCAGCGAGACGATTTCTAACAATGAGCAGTTCTTC. Its translation is CASSETISNNEQFF. This chain connects TRBV13 to TRBJ2-1; no reliable D call. Germline loops: CDR1 PRHDT, CDR2 FYEKMQ (reference sequence). V lost 5 bases to trimming and J lost 5 bases, with 13 bases between them. CDR3 length: 14 amino acids.

The chain couples TRBV6-2 or TRBV6-3 to TRBJ2-1; no definite D call. The length of the CDR3 is 17 residues. With 5 bases removed from V and 0 bases from J, the gap between germline ends came to 17 bases. Germline CDR1 and CDR2: MNHEY and SVGEGT. The CDR3 region has the DNA TGTGCCAGCAGTCACTACAAACTCCTTACCTCCTACAATGAGCAGTTCTTC. Amino acid sequence: CASSHYKLLTSYNEQFF.

This chain joins TRBV20-1 and TRBJ2-7; TRBD2 matches 7 bases. Per germline, CDR1 DFQATT and CDR2 SNEGSKA (reference sequence). J lost 1 base, V lost 6 bases, and 12 bases had no gene match. CDR3 size: 15 residues. CDR3 coding DNA: TGCAGTGCCCGAATCGGCGGGGGTGGTTCCTACGAGCAGTACTTC. Translation gives CSARIGGGGSYEQYF.

The gene calls are TRBV7-2 and TRBJ1-5, with unresolved D. In germline, CDR1 is SGHTA, CDR2 FQGNSA. This CDR3 is 13 amino acids long. Trimming took off 5 bases at V and 6 bases at J, with 11 bases between the two ends. The CDR3 nucleotides are TGTGCCAGCAGCCCCCCTGGGCCTCAGCCCCAGCATTTT. Protein: CASSPPGPQPQHF.

This clonotype was recorded a few times. The V and J genes are TRBV30 and TRBJ2-7; possibly TRBD1 for D (6 bases). Trimming cost V 2 bases and J 0 bases, with 8 bases left between them. There are 13 residues in the CDR3. Germline V lookup: CDR1 GTSNPN, CDR2 SVGIG (reference sequence). The CDR3 nucleotides are TGTGCCTGGAGTCCGGACAGCTCCTACGAGCAGTACTTC. It yields the protein CAWSPDSSYEQYF.

The chain is built from TRBV20-1 and TRBJ1-2, with D uncertain. The CDR3 spans 14 residues. V lost 0 bases to trimming and J lost 4 bases, with 12 bases between them. Germline V gene data show CDR1 as DFQATT and CDR2 as SNEGSKA (reference sequence). The CDR3 loop reads CSARDSVSSYGYTF. Written as DNA, the CDR3 is TGCAGTGCTAGAGATAGTGTCAGTAGCTATGGCTACACCTTC.